Sequencing of this T cell receptor beta chain was carried out in a study of shared clonotypes between healthy human individuals. In the study overall: Aged 18 to 49, the donors were two women and a few men. Each donor had three CD4 naive, three CD4 memory, two CD8 naive and one CD8 memory plate.

Germline CDR1 reads SGDLS; CDR2 reads YYNGEE. V dropped 3 bases and J dropped 3 bases, with 10 bases sitting between them. The CDR3 has 14 amino acids. Several immunoSEQ 96-well plates shared each subset's DNA, each plate a replicate. Per the study methods: ImmunoSEQ gave junction-only sequences without quality scores, so filtering differed. Produced via immunoSEQ multiplex PCR; TCRdb's table is partial and in-frame only. V and J calls and clone size follow that table, whereas D and trimming were derived from the DNA. The table has 2 million to 2.5 million clones, roughly 95% seen once. This rearrangement joins TRBV9 to TRBJ2-1; weak D call: TRBD1 (6 bases). Sequencing input: naive CD4+ T cells sorted from blood. Subset specified: CD45RA+ positively selected. The source of this sequence is a man aged 18 to 30 in good health. The CDR3 DNA reads TGTGCCAGCAGCGACAGGGACCTCTACAATGAGCAGTTCTTC. Translated, it gives CASSDRDLYNEQFF.